Listed below are T cell receptor beta chains from one sample, sequenced in a study of blood T cell repertoires in COVID-19. The method was immunoSEQ multiplex PCR; TCRdb's version includes in-frame clones alone and lacks a portion of them. The sample lists about 210,000 clones, 80% to 90% occurring once. Sequencing input: peripheral blood. The receptor source for this set is a woman aged 70-85 years with acute or convalescent COVID-19. CDR3s include the opening cysteine and the closing phenylalanine or tryptophan.

V: TRBV5-1; CDR3: CASSLVSGPYNEQFF
V: TRBV5-1; CDR3: CASSFRGGWETNEKLFF
V: TRBV27; CDR3: CASSFRLAVTSSYEQYF
V: TRBV5-1; CDR3: CASSSGTGMTEAFF
V: TRBV4-1; CDR3: CASSQEGTSYEQYF
V: TRBV5-1; CDR3: CASSLRRGGDEQFF
V: TRBV3-1/TRBV3-2; CDR3: CASSQGSRGGNEQFF
V: TRBV28; CDR3: CASTLGGSFPHEQFF
V: TRBV12-5; CDR3: CASGPELSKTDTQYF
V: TRBV11-3; CDR3: CASSARTSADEQFF
V: TRBV7-2; CDR3: CASNLFMTSGIGNEQFF
V: TRBV7-8; CDR3: CASSLDSGAHRAQYF
V: TRBV3-1/TRBV3-2; CDR3: CASSQGQNQPQHF
V: TRBV21-1; CDR3: CASGGPDYGYTF
V: TRBV13; CDR3: CASSRRLRDPKSTDTQYF
V: TRBV12-3/TRBV12-4; CDR3: CASTLQGNEQFF
V: TRBV3-1/TRBV3-2; CDR3: CASSQTGGPYNEQFF
V: TRBV28; CDR3: CASSSWQDRETQYF
V: TRBV5-4; CDR3: CASSSDISRADTEAFF
V: TRBV5-1; CDR3: CASRPQGWNEQFF
V: TRBV6-5; CDR3: CASSMTGANEKLFF
V: TRBV7-8; CDR3: CASSPGEGLAGSNTQYF
V: TRBV7-2; CDR3: CASTSFPVGGYYEQYF
V: TRBV7-7; CDR3: CASSTGFTDTQYF
V: TRBV14; CDR3: CASSQDQTGGIHEQFF
V: TRBV6-5; CDR3: CASRRQANYGYTF
V: TRBV5-1; CDR3: CASSPGTDNEKLFF
V: TRBV24-1; CDR3: CATSDSMGLAAYNEQFF
V: TRBV9; CDR3: CASSETGDPYQPQHF
V: TRBV18; CDR3: CASSQGQGLSGANVLTF
V: TRBV10-3; CDR3: CAISEASGGGHNEQFF
V: TRBV5-1; CDR3: CASSPGLAPSTDTQYF
V: TRBV9; CDR3: CASGQSNQPQHF
V: TRBV11-2; CDR3: CASSADTEPSYEQYF
V: TRBV19; CDR3: CASRTTWNEQFF
V: TRBV28; CDR3: CASSSTGRKAGELFF
V: TRBV24-1; CDR3: CATSEGQGETQYF
V: TRBV3-1/TRBV3-2; CDR3: CASSQLGVYEQYF
V: TRBV3-1/TRBV3-2; CDR3: CASSQGGLARSYEQYF
V: TRBV7-9; CDR3: CASSSEQGQQYF
V: TRBV7-9; CDR3: CASSPGAGGYTF
V: TRBV5-4; CDR3: CASSSRDRGYEQYF